A selection of T cell receptor beta chains follows, all from one sample in a study of cytomegalovirus exposure and HLA in healthy donors. Profiling relied on immunoSEQ multiplex PCR, and the TCRdb table lists in-frame clones only, not all of them. The profile shows 75,000 to 90,000 clones, around 96% of them singletons. Sequencing was done on a sample of PBMCs. The receptors shown here come from a man younger than 35 in good health and CMV-seropositive. CDR3s include the opening cysteine and the closing phenylalanine or tryptophan. The D gene is left open where the match is weak. Size is stated for part of the rows, as once, few or many counts, or as a class when the clone is expanded.

>TRBJ2-3|-|TRBD1|TRBV6-1
TGTGCCAGCACCACCGGGGACAGTAGCACAGATACGCAGTATTTT
CASTTGDSSTDTQYF
>TRBJ1-4|-|-|TRBV5-6
TGTGCCAGCAGCTTGCTTACAACTAATGAAAAACTGTTTTTT
CASSLLTTNEKLFF
>TRBJ2-5|-|-|TRBV15
TGTGCCACCAGAACTGGACAGATCTCGACGGAAGAGACCCAGTACTTC
CATRTGQISTEETQYF
>TRBJ1-2|-|-|TRBV4-1
TGCGCCAGCAGCCCTCCGGGCTATGGCTACACCTTC
CASSPPGYGYTF
>TRBJ2-1|-|-|TRBV5-1
TGCGCCAGCAGCTTGGACGGCTACAATGAGCAGTTCTTC
CASSLDGYNEQFF
>TRBJ2-7|-|-|TRBV28
TGTGCCAGCAGTTTGGCAGGGAGGTCCTACGAGCAGTACTTC
CASSLAGRSYEQYF
>TRBJ2-3|-|TRBD1|TRBV29-1
TGCAGCGTCGAGGGACAGTCTGTGTCAGATACGCAGTATTTT
CSVEGQSVSDTQYF
>TRBJ2-5|-|-|TRBV7-9
TGTGCCAGCAGCTTTCCCAGGCCCGAGACCCAGTACTTC
CASSFPRPETQYF
>TRBJ2-7|-|-|TRBV6-6
TGTGCCAGCAGACGGTACAGGGACACTGCCTACGAGCAGTACTTC
CASRRYRDTAYEQYF
>TRBJ2-4|-|TRBD1|TRBV6-5
TGTGCCAGCAGGAGTCAGGGGGCGGCCAAAAACATTCAGTACTTC
CASRSQGAAKNIQYF
>TRBJ1-1|few|TRBD1|TRBV19
TGTGCCAGTAGTATGGGACAGGGGACTGAAGCTTTCTTT
CASSMGQGTEAFF
>TRBJ2-3|once|TRBD2|TRBV15
TGTGCCACCAGCTTCGCGGGAGAGGATACGCAGTATTTT
CATSFAGEDTQYF
>TRBJ2-3|few|-|TRBV6-1
TGTGCCAGCAGCCGACAGTTCACCACAGATACGCAGTATTTT
CASSRQFTTDTQYF
>TRBJ1-4|-|TRBD1|TRBV27
TGTGCCAGCAGTTCTCCCGACAGGGGGTATGAAAAACTGTTTTTT
CASSSPDRGYEKLFF
>TRBJ2-6|-|-|TRBV11-1
TGTGCCAGCAGCTTAAACAGGGCAGTCTCTGGGGCCAACGTCCTGACTTTC
CASSLNRAVSGANVLTF
>TRBJ1-1|-|-|TRBV5-4
TGTGCCAGCAGCTTGGGTCGGGTCGTAGGCACTGAAGCTTTCTTT
CASSLGRVVGTEAFF
>TRBJ2-1|-|TRBD2|TRBV5-1
TGCGCCAGCAGCTTGGAGGGGGGACTAGCTGACAGGGAGTTCTTC
CASSLEGGLADREFF
>TRBJ2-3|-|TRBD1|TRBV28
TGTGCCAGCCCCCCGGGGGGACAGGGATATGGAGATACGCAGTATTTT
CASPPGGQGYGDTQYF
>TRBJ1-1|once|-|TRBV5-1
TGCGCCAGCAGCTTTGGCCCCCGGGACACTGAAGCTTTCTTT
CASSFGPRDTEAFF
>TRBJ2-2|-|-|TRBV10-3
TGTGCCATCAGTGAGTCAACCGCGACCGGGGAGCTGTTTTTT
CAISESTATGELFF
>TRBJ2-3|once|TRBD1|TRBV27
TGTGCCAGCAGACGACAGGGAAGGATGGCAGATACGCAGTATTTT
CASRRQGRMADTQYF
>TRBJ2-7|-|TRBD1|TRBV6-1
TGTGCCAGCAGTGAATGGCCCTACAGGGGGGACGAGCAGTACTTC
CASSEWPYRGDEQYF